This T cell receptor beta chain was retrieved from a study of blood T cell repertoires in COVID-19. Study-wide context: The study drew acute and convalescent COVID-19 samples from the United States, Italy and Spain.

Germline CDR1 reads LGHNA; CDR2 reads YSLEER. J lost 2 bases, V lost 4 bases, and 4 bases had no gene match. The CDR3 has 14 amino acids. Under the authors' procedure: For nucleated cells, counts were estimated from reference gene primer amplification. Profiling relied on immunoSEQ multiplex PCR, and the TCRdb table lists in-frame clones only, not all of them. The DNA was the basis for D and trimming; V, J and clone size are from that table. The sample has 68,000 or so clones, around 80% seen once. This clone was recorded once. Sequenced input: peripheral blood. The V and J genes are TRBV4-3 and TRBJ2-5; 7 bases are shared with TRBD1. The sequence was collected from a human donor in a cohort sampled during active COVID-19. CDR3 sequence reads: CASSLGTAQETQYF. In DNA, the CDR3 is TGCGCCAGCAGCCTCGGGACAGCTCAAGAGACCCAGTACTTC.